Below are 24 T cell receptor beta chains sequenced from a single sample in a study of blood T cell repertoires in COVID-19. The assay was immunoSEQ multiplex PCR, and TCRdb's table has in-frame clones only and misses some. The top ten clones hold under 15% of a sample with roughly 100,000 clones, 84% of them seen once. The sequenced sample was peripheral blood. These receptors all stem from a human donor in a cohort sampled during active or convalescent COVID-19.

This rearrangement joins TRBV7-9 to TRBJ2-2; 10 positions agree with TRBD1. Germline CDR1 is SEHNR and CDR2 is FQNEAQ (reference sequence). V shed 5 bases and J 4 bases; nucleotides not matched to a gene: 10. The CDR3 consists of 17 residues. Written as DNA, the CDR3 is TGTGCCAGCAGCCAAGGGGCACGGGACAGGGGCACCGGGGAGCTGTTTTTT. Translating gives CASSQGARDRGTGELFF.

The rearrangement joins TRBV5-1 to TRBJ2-2, with a weak D call TRBD1 (6 bases). CDR3 length: 15 amino acids. Trimming left V 2 bases short and J 2 bases short, with 10 bases between. Germline lookup yields CDR1 SGHRS and CDR2 YFSETQ. The CDR3 DNA reads TGCGCCAGCAGCTTTCTGGACAGAAACACCGGGGAGCTGTTTTTT. This gives the protein CASSFLDRNTGELFF.

The chain recombines TRBV7-9 with TRBJ2-5; perhaps TRBD2 as D (6 bases). Deletions cut 2 bases from V and 1 base from J, with 11 bases between. Germline loops: CDR1 SEHNR, CDR2 FQNEAQ (reference sequence). The CDR3 covers 15 residues. CDR3: CASSLYVGGQETQYF. Here the CDR3 DNA reads TGTGCCAGCAGCTTATACGTGGGGGGCCAAGAGACCCAGTACTTC.

The chain is built from TRBV11-1 and TRBJ2-5, with D tentatively TRBD2 (6 bases). Germline V CDR1 and CDR2: SGHAT, FQDESV (reference sequence). The CDR3 has 15 amino acids. Trimming took 0 bases from V and 1 from J, leaving 9 bases between them. The CDR3 DNA sequence: TGTGCCAGCAGCTTAGCGGGACTCACCCAAGAGACCCAGTACTTC. The encoded protein is CASSLAGLTQETQYF.

V usage is TRBV18 and J usage is TRBJ1-6; 11 bases agree with TRBD1. CDR3 size: 15 residues. V gave up 2 bases and J gave up 9 bases; unmatched junction bases: 3. The V gene's germline CDR1 is KGHSH and CDR2 LQKENI. The CDR3 sequence: CASSPVGTGGSPLHF. DNA for the CDR3: TGTGCCAGCTCACCAGTCGGGACAGGGGGTTCACCCCTCCACTTT.

The J gene is TRBJ1-6, the V gene TRBV5-1, with 7 nucleotides matching TRBD1. This CDR3 contains 17 residues. The V and J ends lost 4 bases and 3 bases, in that order; junction bases with no gene match: 10. Germline values: CDR1 SGHRS, CDR2 YFSETQ. The CDR3 loop reads CASSPSTGNIYNSPLHF. CDR3 nucleotide sequence: TGCGCCAGCAGCCCTTCGACAGGGAACATCTATAATTCACCCCTCCACTTT.

This clone is large (0.1 to 1%) in the sample. CDR3 in DNA: TGTGCCAGCAGTTATTCAGGACAGGGGGTGACTGAAGCTTTCTTT. Its translation is CASSYSGQGVTEAFF. J is TRBJ1-1 and V is TRBV6-5; the match to TRBD1 covers 10 bases. V lost 3 bases and J lost 5; bases outside the gene matches: 6. This CDR3 has 15 amino acids. Germline V gene sequence: CDR1 MNHEY, CDR2 SVGAGI.

The rearrangement links TRBV7-2 to TRBJ1-6; D might be TRBD1 (6 bases). CDR3 length equals 16 residues. The germline CDR1 and CDR2 sequences are SGHTA and FQGNSA. V lost 5 bases and J lost 0, with 11 bases in between. Here the CDR3 reads CASSKDSSSYNSPLHF. In DNA, the CDR3 is TGTGCCAGCAGCAAGGACAGTAGCTCCTATAATTCACCCCTCCACTTT.

The rearrangement links TRBV19 to TRBJ2-1; 9 nucleotides line up with TRBD1. The CDR3 contains 16 residues. Per germline, CDR1 LNHDA and CDR2 SQIVND (reference sequence). J lost 4 bases, V lost 5 bases, and 9 bases had no gene match. As DNA, the CDR3 is TGTGCCAGTAGTCTCTCCGGGACAGGGCATTACAATGAGCAGTTCTTC. It translates to CASSLSGTGHYNEQFF.

The chain uses TRBV7-2 and TRBJ1-4, with D possibly matching TRBD1 (6 bases). This CDR3 is built from 15 residues. Germline V lookup: CDR1 SGHTA, CDR2 FQGNSA. Trimming took off 5 bases at V and 8 bases at J, with 18 bases between the two ends. Here the CDR3 DNA reads TGTGCCAGCAGCCTACGGGGGGGGGCATCGGAAAAACTGTTTTTT. Translated: CASSLRGGASEKLFF.

Many counts were recorded for this clone. The chain carries TRBV24-1 and TRBJ2-5, with 11 bases lining up with TRBD1. The CDR3 sequence is 17 residues long. Germline V CDR1 and CDR2: KGHDR, SFDVKD. V shed 3 bases and J 5 bases; nucleotides not matched to a gene: 10. The CDR3 bases are TGTGCCACCAGTGATGAAACCGGACAGGGGGCGCGGGAGACCCAGTACTTC. The encoded protein is CATSDETGQGARETQYF.

This clone was seen once. This chain uses TRBV11-2 with TRBJ2-3; 10 bases are shared with TRBD1. The CDR3 is 14 residues long. The J segment lost 5 bases and the V segment lost 4 bases, leaving 3 bases of the junction unmatched. Germline values: CDR1 SGHAT, CDR2 FQNNGV. CDR3 residues: CASSSGQGLDTQYF. The CDR3 DNA follows: TGTGCCAGCAGCTCGGGACAGGGGTTAGATACGCAGTATTTT.

This clone was counted a few times. V usage is TRBV10-2 and J usage is TRBJ1-2, with TRBD1 matching over 7 bases. Germline CDR1 reads WSHSY; CDR2 reads SAAADI. CDR3 length: 13 residues. J was trimmed by 2 bases and V by 8 bases; bases with no gene match: 5. The CDR3 loop reads CASGPRGNYGYTF. For the CDR3, the DNA is TGCGCCAGCGGCCCCAGGGGGAACTATGGCTACACCTTC.

This clone was recorded once. The chain joins TRBV11-1 to TRBJ2-3, with D possibly TRBD2 on 6 matching bases. There are 14 residues in the CDR3. Germline V gene sequence: CDR1 SGHAT, CDR2 FQDESV (reference sequence). Deletions cut 7 bases from V and 1 base from J, with 12 bases between. The CDR3 DNA is TGTGCCAGCACCACGGGGGTTGGCACAGATACGCAGTATTTT. Translated, it gives CASTTGVGTDTQYF.

The rearrangement joins TRBV20-1 to TRBJ2-3; 7 bases match TRBD2. The CDR3 has 15 residues. Germline CDR1 is DFQATT and CDR2 is SNEGSKA (reference sequence). The trim removed 3 bases at V and 5 bases at J, leaving 11 bases unmatched. DNA for the CDR3: TGCAGTGCTAGTCGTGGGGGGGTCGTTGGAGATACGCAGTATTTT. It yields the protein CSASRGGVVGDTQYF.

The chain links TRBV28 to TRBJ1-2, with D tentatively TRBD1 (5 bases). Trimming removed 3 bases from V and 0 bases from J, with 11 bases in between. CDR1 and CDR2 from the germline V gene are MDHEN and SYDVKM. The length of the CDR3 is 15 residues. In nucleotides, the CDR3 is TGTGCCAGCAGTTTCGCAGGGAAAGCTAACTATGGCTACACCTTC. Encoded protein: CASSFAGKANYGYTF.

The chain uses TRBV28 and TRBJ1-3; D unclear. Trimming took off 3 bases at V and 3 bases at J, with 9 bases between the two ends. The CDR3 has 14 residues. The germline CDR1 and CDR2 sequences are MDHEN and SYDVKM. The CDR3 spells CASSFRGIGNTIYF. The CDR3 DNA is TGTGCCAGCAGTTTTCGGGGAATTGGAAACACCATATATTTT.

In the case of this clone: A junction boundary mismatches the germline segment, possibly from a read error. The CDR3 loop is CATSFWGGGQPQHF. CDR3 nucleotides: TGTGCCACCAGTTTTTGGGGGGGCGGTCAGCCCCAGCATTTT. The chain is built from TRBV28 and TRBJ1-5; D is perhaps TRBD1 (6 bases). Germline CDR1 reads MDHEN; CDR2 reads SYDVKM. This CDR3 contains 14 residues.

This chain links TRBV2 with TRBJ2-5; D not certain. V lost 4 bases, J lost 2 bases, and 8 bases lay in between. The germline V gene has CDR1 SNHLY and CDR2 FYNNEI. CDR3 size: 13 residues. CDR3 sequence reads: CASSVRQQETQYF. In nucleotides, the CDR3 is TGTGCCAGCAGTGTTCGCCAGCAAGAGACCCAGTACTTC.

The chain links TRBV19 to TRBJ2-3; 8 nucleotides agree with TRBD2. The germline CDR1 and CDR2 sequences are LNHDA and SQIVND (reference sequence). This CDR3 comprises 14 residues. V dropped 6 bases and J dropped 7; count of bases not matched to a gene: 9. The CDR3 sequence: CASSGGAGVNTQYF. The CDR3 DNA is TGTGCCAGTAGCGGGGGGGCCGGGGTAAATACGCAGTATTTT.

This clone was detected once. The V gene is TRBV20-1, the J gene TRBJ2-7, with a possible D match to TRBD1 (5 bases). The CDR3 length is 13 residues. Trimming took off 3 bases at V and 5 bases at J, with 14 bases between the two ends. CDR1 DFQATT and CDR2 SNEGSKA come from the germline V gene (reference sequence). The CDR3 DNA follows: TGCAGTGCTAGTAAGGCAGGGCAAAACGAGCAGTACTTC. Encoded protein: CSASKAGQNEQYF.

This chain links TRBV19 with TRBJ1-2; 9 bases line up with TRBD1. V lost 3 bases, J lost 6 bases, and 8 bases stayed unmatched. Germline V CDR1 and CDR2: LNHDA, SQIVND (reference sequence). The CDR3 is made up of 15 amino acids. The CDR3 spells CASSIPGTGTHGYTF. The DNA of the CDR3 is TGTGCCAGTAGTATTCCCGGGACAGGGACCCATGGCTACACCTTC. The full variable domain, in which reference TRBV19 and TRBJ1-2 provide the parts outside the CDR3, is DGGITQSPKYLFRKEGQNVTLSCEQNLNHDAMYWYRQDPGQGLRLIYYSQIVNDFQKGDIAEGYSVSREKKESFPLTVTSAQKNPTAFYLCASSIPGTGTHGYTFGSGTRLTVV.

The chain combines TRBV6-5 with TRBJ1-4; the D is unclear. Germline assignment: CDR1 MNHEY and CDR2 SVGAGI. This CDR3 is 14 amino acids long. Deletions cut 6 bases from V and 2 bases from J, with 10 bases between. The CDR3 bases are TGTGCCAGCAGCCCGACTCCTACTAATGAAAAACTGTTTTTT. It specifies CASSPTPTNEKLFF.

The genes are TRBV19 and TRBJ1-2, with TRBD1 matching 9 bases. The germline gives CDR1 LNHDA, CDR2 SQIVND (reference sequence). The V and J ends lost 4 bases and 3 bases, in that order; junction bases with no gene match: 6. This CDR3 is built from 15 residues. CDR3 in amino acids: CASSRRQGEDYGYTF. CDR3 nucleotide sequence: TGTGCCAGTAGTAGGCGACAGGGGGAAGACTATGGCTACACCTTC.